The 27 T cell receptor beta chains reported below all come from one sample, sequenced in a study of blood T cell repertoires in COVID-19. Sequencing was performed with immunoSEQ multiplex PCR; in TCRdb, only in-frame clones are kept and a portion is missing. The table records about 55,000 clones, about 85% of them present only once. The specimen was peripheral blood. The receptors here all came from a human donor in a cohort sampled during active COVID-19.

The chain links TRBV6-5 to TRBJ2-7; TRBD2 agrees at 8 bases. The CDR3 has 13 amino acids. CDR1 is MNHEY and CDR2 is SVGAGI in the germline V gene. With 6 bases clipped from V and 1 base from J, the junction kept 2 bases outside the gene matches. CDR3 DNA sequence: TGTGCCAGCAGGATAGCGGGGTCCTACGAGCAGTACTTC. Its protein is CASRIAGSYEQYF.

The chain has TRBV3-1 (or the pseudogene TRBV3-2) and TRBJ2-7; D may be TRBD1 (6 bases). V was cut by 3 bases and J by 0 bases, with 15 bases left in between. This CDR3 is 16 amino acids long. Germline CDR1 LGHDT, CDR2 YNNKEL (reference sequence). The CDR3 here is CASSHSTGSLSYEQYF. The CDR3 coding sequence is TGTGCCAGCAGCCATTCTACAGGGTCTCTCTCCTACGAGCAGTACTTC.

This clone was seen a handful of times. The chain joins TRBV28 to TRBJ1-5, with D unresolved. This CDR3 region has 15 residues. Germline-derived CDR1 and CDR2 are MDHEN and SYDVKM. V lost 3 bases, J lost 4 bases, and 13 bases lay in between. CDR3 bases: TGTGCCAGCAGTTTTACTGCGCGGTTTAATCAGCCCCAGCATTTT. This encodes CASSFTARFNQPQHF.

This clone was recorded once. The V and J genes are TRBV5-6 and TRBJ2-7; 10 bases fit TRBD1. CDR3 length: 13 amino acids. Germline assignment: CDR1 SGHDT and CDR2 YYEEEE. With V trimmed by 6 bases and J by 5 bases, 5 bases remained unmatched. DNA of the CDR3: TGTGCCAGCAAGGGACAGGGGTTTGACGAGCAGTACTTC. Its protein is CASKGQGFDEQYF. Full variable domain (remainder filled in from reference TRBV5-6 and TRBJ2-7): DAGVTQSPTHLIKTRGQQVTLRCSPKSGHDTVSWYQQALGQGPQFIFQYYEEEERQRGNFPDRFSGHQFPNYSSELNVNALLLGDSALYLCASKGQGFDEQYFGPGTRLTVT.

The chain joins TRBV18 to TRBJ1-2, with TRBD1 matching 7 bases. The trim removed 2 bases at V and 6 bases at J, leaving 3 bases unmatched. Germline-derived CDR1 and CDR2 are KGHSH and LQKENI. The CDR3 is 13 amino acids. CDR3 in amino acids: CASSPDRADGYTF. The CDR3 region has the DNA TGTGCCAGCTCACCAGACAGGGCCGATGGCTACACCTTC. Full variable domain (rest looked up from reference TRBV18 and TRBJ1-2): NAGVMQNPRHLVRRRGQEARLRCSPMKGHSHVYWYRQLPEEGLKFMVYLQKENIIDESGMPKERFSAEFPKEGPSILRIQQVVRGDSAAYFCASSPDRADGYTFGSGTRLTVV.

This rearrangement joins TRBV9 to TRBJ2-6; D remains unclear. This CDR3 region has 16 residues. Germline V gene lookup returns CDR1 SGDLS and CDR2 YYNGEE. The germline V and J ends were trimmed by 3 bases and 0 bases, with 10 bases remaining between them. CDR3 amino acids: CASSERVASGANVLTF. CDR3 in DNA: TGTGCCAGCAGCGAGAGAGTCGCCTCTGGGGCCAACGTCCTGACTTTC.

This clone was counted a single time. The chain has TRBV6-1 and TRBJ1-1; 10 positions agree with TRBD1. V was clipped by 3 bases and J by 7 bases; unmatched bases: 5. Germline assignment: CDR1 MNHNS and CDR2 SASEGT. The CDR3 loop spans 14 amino acids. As DNA, the CDR3 is TGTGCCAGCAGTGAGCTGGGACAGGGGCGTGAAGCTTTCTTT. Its protein product is CASSELGQGREAFF.

This chain links TRBV2 with TRBJ2-7, with D perhaps TRBD1 (6 bases). Germline CDR1 and CDR2: SNHLY and FYNNEI. V was clipped by 8 bases and J by 6 bases, with 11 bases between them. The CDR3 consists of 11 residues. CDR3 sequence: CASRTDLEQYF. The CDR3 region has the DNA TGTGCCAGCCGGACAGACCTCGAGCAGTACTTC.

The chain couples TRBV5-1 to TRBJ2-7; no clear D. CDR1 is SGHRS and CDR2 is YFSETQ in the germline V gene. V lost 0 bases to trimming and J lost 2 bases, with 9 bases between them. The CDR3 sequence is 14 residues long. The CDR3 sequence: CASSLVSGTYEQYF. The CDR3 DNA reads TGCGCCAGCAGCTTGGTCTCAGGAACCTACGAGCAGTACTTC.

This chain's CDR3 is CASSLGLAGDTDTQYF. The CDR3 DNA reads TGTGCCAGCAGTCTTGGACTAGCGGGAGACACAGATACGCAGTATTTT. The gene calls are TRBV28 and TRBJ2-3, with 13 bases aligning to TRBD2. Unmatched junction bases numbered 4, after V lost 5 bases and J lost 2 bases. Per germline, CDR1 MDHEN and CDR2 SYDVKM. This CDR3 is built from 16 residues. The complete variable domain, with remaining parts taken from reference TRBV28 and TRBJ2-3, reads DVKVTQSSRYLVKRTGEKVFLECVQDMDHENMFWYRQDPGLGLRLIYFSYDVKMKEKGDIPEGYSVSREKKERFSLILESASTNQTSMYLCASSLGLAGDTDTQYFGPGTRLTVL.

The gene calls are TRBV6-5 and TRBJ1-2, with no clear D. Germline V gene sequence: CDR1 MNHEY, CDR2 SVGAGI. The CDR3 is made up of 14 amino acids. V shed 2 bases and J shed 4 bases, with 11 bases lying between them. This CDR3 reads CASSYGGIPYGYTF. The CDR3 nucleotides are TGTGCCAGCAGTTACGGCGGTATCCCCTATGGCTACACCTTC.

A few counts support this clone. This sequence joins TRBV23-1 and TRBJ1-5, with TRBD1 matching over 7 bases. TRBV23-1 is given ORF status, its function remaining uncertain. This CDR3 region has 18 residues. V was pared by 5 bases and J by 5 bases, with 18 bases of the junction left unmatched. CDR3 DNA sequence: TGCGCCAGCAGTGGTGCCCGTTTCCCGACAGGGTGGGATCAGCCCCAGCATTTT. It encodes CASSGARFPTGWDQPQHF.

The chain couples TRBV3-1 (or the pseudogene TRBV3-2) to TRBJ2-3; 10 positions agree with TRBD2. Trimming cost V 8 bases and J 2 bases; bases outside gene matches: 4. The CDR3 extends over 14 amino acids. Germline CDR1 LGHDT, CDR2 YNNKEL (reference sequence). The CDR3 protein is CASSGLADTDTQYF. As DNA, the CDR3 is TGTGCCAGCTCCGGACTAGCGGACACAGATACGCAGTATTTT.

The V call is TRBV30, the J call TRBJ1-2; TRBD1 matches 9 bases. Germline loops: CDR1 GTSNPN, CDR2 SVGIG (reference sequence). This CDR3 contains 13 residues. J lost 5 bases, V lost 4 bases, and 5 bases had no gene match. The CDR3 protein is CAWTGTGTYGYTF. CDR3 DNA: TGTGCCTGGACTGGGACAGGGACATATGGCTACACCTTC.

The chain joins TRBV6-5 to TRBJ1-2, with 10 bases lining up with TRBD1. Germline CDR1 and CDR2: MNHEY and SVGAGI. The CDR3 loop spans 15 amino acids. V gave up 6 bases and J gave up 2 bases; unmatched junction bases: 6. CDR3 protein: CASSLTGGLNYGYTF. The CDR3 DNA follows: TGTGCCAGCAGCCTGACAGGGGGCCTGAACTATGGCTACACCTTC.

This chain connects TRBV4-3 to TRBJ1-1; 10 nucleotides align to TRBD1. V was clipped by 4 bases and J by 1 base; unmatched bases: 0. The length of the CDR3 is 14 residues. Germline loops: CDR1 LGHNA, CDR2 YSLEER. The CDR3 protein is CASSRTGGNTEAFF. The CDR3 coding sequence is TGCGCCAGCAGCCGGACAGGGGGGAACACTGAAGCTTTCTTT.

The gene calls are TRBV19 and TRBJ2-1; TRBD1 matches 8 bases. This CDR3 spans 12 amino acids. Germline V lookup: CDR1 LNHDA, CDR2 SQIVND (reference sequence). The J segment lost 7 bases and the V segment lost 8 bases, leaving 4 bases of the junction unmatched. CDR3: CASRQGANEQFF. The CDR3 DNA reads TGTGCCAGTCGTCAGGGGGCGAATGAGCAGTTCTTC.

This chain links TRBV18 with TRBJ2-5; tentative D call: TRBD2 (6 bases). Germline CDR1 reads KGHSH; CDR2 reads LQKENI. The CDR3 has 15 residues. V lost 3 bases and J lost 4, with 15 bases in between. The CDR3 DNA follows: TGTGCCAGCTCACCTTCGACGGTGGGGGGAGAGACCCAGTACTTC. Protein product: CASSPSTVGGETQYF.

J is TRBJ1-1 and V is TRBV6-6, with a weak D call TRBD1 (6 bases). The germline V gene has CDR1 MNHNY and CDR2 SVGAGI (reference sequence). The CDR3 consists of 15 residues. Trimming cost V 0 bases and J 4 bases, with 12 bases left between them. This CDR3 reads CASSYSQGYGTEAFF. CDR3 nucleotide sequence: TGTGCCAGCAGTTACTCGCAGGGGTACGGCACTGAAGCTTTCTTT.

The chain combines TRBV5-1 with TRBJ2-2; TRBD2 might be the D (5 bases). The V end lost 3 bases, the J end lost 7 bases, and 22 bases lay between the germline ends. The germline V gene encodes CDR1 SGHRS and CDR2 YFSETQ. This CDR3 comprises 17 residues. CDR3 in amino acids: CASSSPGIVGRHGELFF. CDR3 nucleotide sequence: TGCGCCAGCAGCTCCCCGGGGATCGTCGGCAGGCACGGGGAGCTGTTTTTT.

This sequence joins TRBV28 and TRBJ2-3; 9 nucleotides line up with TRBD2. V gave up 6 bases and J gave up 7 bases; unmatched junction bases: 11. The germline CDR1 and CDR2 sequences are MDHEN and SYDVKM. CDR3 length: 15 amino acids. CDR3 DNA sequence: TGTGCCAGCAGAAGCCCTCTAGCGGGAATTTATACGCAGTATTTT. This gives the protein CASRSPLAGIYTQYF. The complete variable domain, with remaining parts taken from reference TRBV28 and TRBJ2-3, reads DVKVTQSSRYLVKRTGEKVFLECVQDMDHENMFWYRQDPGLGLRLIYFSYDVKMKEKGDIPEGYSVSREKKERFSLILESASTNQTSMYLCASRSPLAGIYTQYFGPGTRLTVL.

The chain carries TRBV10-3 and TRBJ2-2, with 12 bases aligning to TRBD2. The CDR3 totals 18 residues. CDR1 is ENHRY and CDR2 is SYGVKD in the germline V gene. V lost 4 bases to trimming and J lost 0 bases; unmatched junction nucleotides: 6. CDR3 in amino acids: CAISGVTSGRANTGELFF. The CDR3 DNA follows: TGTGCCATCAGTGGGGTGACTAGCGGGAGAGCGAACACCGGGGAGCTGTTTTTT.

This sequence joins TRBV5-1 and TRBJ2-2; 9 bases agree with TRBD2. V gave up 6 bases and J gave up 3 bases; unmatched junction bases: 6. Germline V gene lookup returns CDR1 SGHRS and CDR2 YFSETQ. There are 15 residues in the CDR3. The CDR3 loop is CASTHSGRDTGELFF. The CDR3 nucleotides are TGCGCCAGCACCCATAGCGGGAGAGACACCGGGGAGCTGTTTTTT.

The chain recombines TRBV11-2 with TRBJ2-7; D is undetermined. CDR1 is SGHAT, CDR2 FQNNGV, per germline. V gave up 3 bases and J gave up 2 bases, with 8 bases separating them. CDR3 length equals 13 residues. This chain's CDR3 is CASSLVPTYEQYF. In DNA form, the CDR3 reads TGTGCCAGCAGCTTGGTGCCTACCTACGAGCAGTACTTC.

This clone was found once. This chain joins TRBV29-1 and TRBJ2-3; 8 bases fit TRBD1. CDR1 and CDR2 (germline): SQVTM, ANQGSEA. CDR3 length equals 13 residues. The trim removed 7 bases at V and 7 bases at J, leaving 10 bases unmatched. The DNA for the CDR3 is TGCAGCGCTAGACAGGGGTTGGGTAATACGCAGTATTTT. Translated: CSARQGLGNTQYF.

The chain employs TRBV28 and TRBJ1-2; D is unclear. The CDR3 totals 14 residues. V lost 4 bases and J lost 6, with 15 bases in between. Germline assignment: CDR1 MDHEN and CDR2 SYDVKM. CDR3 DNA sequence: TGTGCCAGCAGTTACGAGGCGGACTACAATGGCTACACCTTC. As protein: CASSYEADYNGYTF.

This clone came up a few times. V usage is TRBV30 and J usage is TRBJ1-1; D is unresolved. This CDR3 is built from 13 residues. V was cut by 0 bases and J by 2 bases, with 7 bases left in between. Germline V lookup: CDR1 GTSNPN, CDR2 SVGIG (reference sequence). The chain's CDR3 is CAWSVRDNTEAFF. The DNA for the CDR3 is TGTGCCTGGAGTGTACGAGATAACACTGAAGCTTTCTTT. Based on the CDR3 plus reference TRBV30 and TRBJ1-1, the full variable domain is SQTIHQWPATLVQPVGSPLSLECTVEGTSNPNLYWYRQAAGRGLQLLFYSVGIGQISSEVPQNLSASRPQDRQFILSSKKLLLSDSGFYLCAWSVRDNTEAFFGQGTRLTVV.